The 31 T cell receptor beta chains below were found in one sample sequenced in a study of beta chain features in type 1 diabetes. Study-level points and caveats: Significant though moderate, a shortening of TCRB CDR3s appeared in all four CD4+ subsets of Type 1 diabetes patients.

TCRB transcripts that were expressed got sequenced, as all of the isolated RNA had been reverse transcribed. Method: immunoSEQ multiplex PCR; TCRdb's copy keeps in-frame clones and lacks some. The sample consists of about 240,000 clones, more than 11% of them appearing once. No antigen has been assigned to these receptors. Sequencing used naive CD4+ T cells from blood. These receptors were collected from a man younger than 40 with type 1 diabetes.

This clone was seen more than once but under ten times. This chain connects TRBV6-6 to TRBJ1-1; D ambiguous. The V gene lost 2 bases and the J gene lost 4 bases, with 5 bases spanning the gap. This CDR3 has 12 residues. The germline V gene encodes CDR1 MNHNY and CDR2 SVGAGI (reference sequence). CDR3 residues: CASSYPVTEAFF. The CDR3 DNA reads as TGTGCCAGCAGTTACCCGGTCACTGAAGCTTTCTTT.

This clone was counted only a few times. J is TRBJ1-2 and V is TRBV2; the D is unclear. The CDR3 is 14 amino acids. Germline values: CDR1 SNHLY, CDR2 FYNNEI. Trimming removed 5 bases from V and 0 bases from J, with 10 bases in between. The CDR3 protein is CASSSSRANYGYTF. The CDR3 coding sequence is TGTGCCAGCAGTTCTAGTAGAGCTAACTATGGCTACACCTTC.

In its sample, this clone was seen a few times. This sequence joins TRBV20-1 and TRBJ2-7, with D tentatively TRBD1 (6 bases). In germline, CDR1 is DFQATT, CDR2 SNEGSKA (reference sequence). The CDR3 length is 11 residues. Trimming took 6 bases from V and 7 from J, leaving 13 bases between them. The CDR3 nucleotides read TGCAGTGCGAGAAGACAGGAGGAGCAGTACTTC. Its protein is CSARRQEEQYF.

The table lists this clone with a few counts. The chain uses TRBV5-4 and TRBJ1-6; the D is unclear. The CDR3 extends over 15 amino acids. Trimming removed 1 base at V and 0 bases at J, with 5 bases between. Germline V gene lookup returns CDR1 SGHNT and CDR2 YYREEE (reference sequence). CDR3 in amino acids: CASSLWSSYNSPLHF. The DNA for the CDR3 is TGTGCCAGCAGCTTGTGGAGCTCCTATAATTCACCCCTCCACTTT. Using reference TRBV5-4 and TRBJ1-6 for the parts outside the CDR3, the full variable domain is ETGVTQSPTHLIKTRGQQVTLRCSSQSGHNTVSWYQQALGQGPQFIFQYYREEENGRGNFPPRFSGLQFPNYSSELNVNALELDDSALYLCASSLWSSYNSPLHFGNGTRLTVT.

This clone was seen a few times. The V and J genes are TRBV6-1 and TRBJ1-5, with 8 bases matching TRBD1. CDR1 and CDR2 (germline): MNHNS, SASEGT. The length of the CDR3 is 14 residues. The trim removed 6 bases at V and 1 base at J, leaving 2 bases unmatched. DNA of the CDR3: TGTGCCAGCAGGAGGACAGGGAGCAATCAGCCCCAGCATTTT. Protein product: CASRRTGSNQPQHF.

V is TRBV6-6 and J is TRBJ1-5; 10 nucleotides agree with TRBD1. Germline V gene data show CDR1 as MNHNY and CDR2 as SVGAGI (reference sequence). Unmatched junction bases numbered 2, after V lost 6 bases and J lost 0 bases. This CDR3 spans 15 amino acids. In DNA form, the CDR3 reads TGTGCCAGCAGAAGACAGGGGGCTAGCAATCAGCCCCAGCATTTT. Its protein product is CASRRQGASNQPQHF.

This clone was found a few times. V usage is TRBV7-9 and J usage is TRBJ1-2, with D uncertain. CDR1 and CDR2 from the germline V gene are SEHNR and FQNEAQ (reference sequence). The CDR3 has 11 residues. With 6 bases removed from V and 8 bases from J, the gap between germline ends came to 10 bases. CDR3 sequence: CASRPAGGYTF. As DNA, the CDR3 is TGTGCCAGCAGACCCGCGGGGGGCTACACCTTC.

This clone was seen only a few times. V is TRBV4-1 and J is TRBJ1-2, with TRBD1 identical over 9 bases. The CDR3 runs to 15 residues. CDR1 is MGHRA and CDR2 is YSYEKL in the germline V gene. V gave up 3 bases and J gave up 2 bases; unmatched junction bases: 4. CDR3: CASSQGTGSNYGYTF. The CDR3 nucleotides read TGCGCCAGCAGCCAGGGGACAGGGTCCAACTATGGCTACACCTTC.

CDR3 sequence: CATSRGDTGQRIYYGYTF. Written as DNA, the CDR3 is TGTGCCACCAGCAGAGGGGATACGGGACAGCGAATCTACTATGGCTACACCTTC. V gene TRBV15 combines with J gene TRBJ1-2; 7 bases agree with TRBD1. The ends lost 1 base at V and 3 bases at J; junction bases unmatched: 14. Germline V gene sequence: CDR1 LNHNV, CDR2 YYDKDF (reference sequence). This CDR3 region has 18 residues.

This clone came up a few times. CDR3 sequence reads: CASSRPQGGDTEAFF. CDR3 nucleotides: TGTGCCAGCAGCAGGCCCCAGGGGGGTGACACTGAAGCTTTCTTT. This chain joins TRBV7-9 and TRBJ1-1, with 7 nucleotides matching TRBD1. Germline V lookup: CDR1 SEHNR, CDR2 FQNEAQ (reference sequence). This CDR3 has 15 residues. J was trimmed by 3 bases and V by 5 bases; bases with no gene match: 9.

The chain joins TRBV29-1 to TRBJ1-1; tentative D call: TRBD1 (6 bases). V was shortened by 7 bases and J by 7 bases, with 13 bases between the two germline ends. Germline loops: CDR1 SQVTM, CDR2 ANQGSEA. CDR3 length: 11 residues. The CDR3: CSAGTSNEAFF. CDR3 DNA sequence: TGCAGCGCTGGGACATCCAATGAAGCTTTCTTT.

This clone showed up just a few times. This chain links TRBV29-1 with TRBJ1-2; TRBD1 matches at 8 bases. The V segment lost 5 bases and the J segment 6 bases; nucleotides outside the gene matches: 2. Germline V gene data show CDR1 as SQVTM and CDR2 as ANQGSEA. The CDR3 sequence is 11 residues long. The CDR3, as DNA: TGCAGCGTTTCAGGGGGCGATGGCTACACCTTC. Its protein product is CSVSGGDGYTF.

Points on this clone: Distinct nucleotide sequences in the sample also encode this CDR3. This sequence joins TRBV30 and TRBJ2-2, with D unclear. The CDR3 has 12 amino acids. The germline V gene encodes CDR1 GTSNPN and CDR2 SVGIG (reference sequence). V was cut by 5 bases and J by 1 base, with 5 bases left in between. The CDR3 spells CAWSVNTGELFF. CDR3 in DNA: TGTGCCTGGTCCGTGAACACCGGGGAGCTGTTTTTT.

The gene calls are TRBV30 and TRBJ1-2; 8 bases match TRBD1. The V and J ends lost 5 bases and 3 bases, in that order; junction bases with no gene match: 8. Germline CDR1 is GTSNPN and CDR2 is SVGIG (reference sequence). CDR3 length equals 14 residues. The CDR3 sequence: CAWEGTGGDYGYTF. The CDR3 DNA reads TGTGCCTGGGAGGGGACAGGAGGCGACTATGGCTACACCTTC.

This clone was observed a handful of times. The chain couples TRBV30 to TRBJ1-4; 7 positions agree with TRBD1. CDR3 length: 13 amino acids. The junction had 7 bases not matched to a gene; V was cut back by 4 bases and J by 8 bases. The germline gives CDR1 GTSNPN, CDR2 SVGIG (reference sequence). CDR3 coding DNA: TGTGCCTGGAATCCCGGGACAGCCGAAAAACTGTTTTTT. It encodes CAWNPGTAEKLFF. Full variable domain (missing parts from reference TRBV30 and TRBJ1-4): SQTIHQWPATLVQPVGSPLSLECTVEGTSNPNLYWYRQAAGRGLQLLFYSVGIGQISSEVPQNLSASRPQDRQFILSSKKLLLSDSGFYLCAWNPGTAEKLFFGSGTQLSVL.

The table lists this clone with a few counts. The gene calls are TRBV5-4 and TRBJ2-7, with a weak D call TRBD1 (5 bases). The V and J ends lost 5 bases and 3 bases respectively, with 9 bases between them. CDR1 SGHNT and CDR2 YYREEE come from the germline V gene (reference sequence). The CDR3 has 12 residues. CDR3 nucleotides: TGTGCCAGCAGTTTCGACAGCTACGAGCAGTACTTC. Translated, it gives CASSFDSYEQYF.

The chain links TRBV19 to TRBJ2-7, with a tentative D call TRBD2 (6 bases). CDR1 and CDR2 from the germline V gene are LNHDA and SQIVND (reference sequence). Trimming cost V 2 bases and J 0 bases, with 14 bases left between them. The CDR3 covers 16 residues. The CDR3 coding sequence is TGTGCCAGTAGTATAACTAGCTCCCCGAGCTCCTACGAGCAGTACTTC. This sequence encodes CASSITSSPSSYEQYF.

The chain uses TRBV9 and TRBJ2-3; D gene unclear. V lost 2 bases and J lost 0, with 10 bases in between. Looked up from germline, CDR1 is SGDLS and CDR2 is YYNGEE. The CDR3 is 15 residues long. The CDR3 region is CASSVSGASTDTQYF. The CDR3 DNA sequence: TGTGCCAGCAGCGTTAGTGGAGCTAGCACAGATACGCAGTATTTT.

The chain links TRBV9 to TRBJ1-1; D is perhaps TRBD1 (5 bases). V was shortened by 2 bases and J by 6 bases, with 11 bases between the two germline ends. The CDR3 is 13 residues long. The V gene's germline CDR1 is SGDLS and CDR2 YYNGEE. CDR3 coding DNA: TGTGCCAGCAGCGTTGGACAATGGGCTGAAGCTTTCTTT. This translates into CASSVGQWAEAFF.

This clone was picked up a small number of times. The chain has TRBV7-9 and TRBJ2-3; 11 nucleotides align to TRBD2. Trimming at V came to 5 bases and at J to 4 bases, leaving 8 bases not matched to a gene. The CDR3 consists of 16 residues. The germline V gene encodes CDR1 SEHNR and CDR2 FQNEAQ (reference sequence). This CDR3 is CASSRTGTSGSDTQYF. CDR3 coding DNA: TGTGCCAGCAGCCGCACCGGGACTAGCGGATCAGATACGCAGTATTTT.

The CDR3 DNA is TGTGCCAGCAGCCCGGGGAACAGGGGCACGACTGAAGCTTTCTTT. It codes for CASSPGNRGTTEAFF. The chain recombines TRBV7-9 with TRBJ1-1; 7 positions agree with TRBD1. V was clipped by 5 bases and J by 5 bases; unmatched bases: 11. CDR1 and CDR2 (germline): SEHNR, FQNEAQ (reference sequence). This CDR3 has 15 amino acids.

The chain couples TRBV4-1 to TRBJ2-1; a possible D gene is TRBD2 (6 bases). Between the trimmed V and J ends, which lost 3 bases and 5 bases, there was a span of 14 bases. CDR1 and CDR2 from the germline V gene are MGHRA and YSYEKL. CDR3 length: 15 residues. The CDR3 region is CASSQYRGKDNEQFF. The CDR3, as DNA: TGCGCCAGCAGCCAGTACCGCGGGAAGGACAATGAGCAGTTCTTC.

Only a few counts were recorded for this clone. This chain connects TRBV30 to TRBJ2-5; 8 nucleotides match TRBD1. The V and J ends lost 7 bases and 3 bases, in that order; junction bases with no gene match: 13. This CDR3 comprises 15 residues. Germline assignment: CDR1 GTSNPN and CDR2 SVGIG (reference sequence). The CDR3 protein is CAFGQGPGAEETQYF. The CDR3 nucleotides read TGTGCCTTCGGACAGGGCCCTGGGGCAGAAGAGACCCAGTACTTC.

The genes are TRBV7-9 and TRBJ2-1, with a possible D match to TRBD2 (5 bases). V lost 1 base and J 4 bases, leaving 14 bases between the germline ends. The CDR3 covers 16 residues. Germline V gives CDR1 SEHNR, CDR2 FQNEAQ (reference sequence). CDR3 loop: CASSLVVGVVYNEQFF. CDR3 nucleotide sequence: TGTGCCAGCAGCTTAGTGGTGGGAGTCGTATACAATGAGCAGTTCTTC.

This sequence joins TRBV29-1 and TRBJ1-1, with a tentative D call TRBD1 (6 bases). CDR1 is SQVTM, CDR2 ANQGSEA, per germline. V was cut by 7 bases and J by 1 base, with 13 bases left in between. The CDR3 covers 13 residues. CDR3 loop: CSGGEGENTEAFF. CDR3 in DNA: TGCAGCGGGGGGGAGGGGGAGAACACTGAAGCTTTCTTT.

As regards this clone: At one end, the junction sequence differs from germline, possibly due to a read error. V gene TRBV6-5 combines with J gene TRBJ1-2; TRBD1 agrees at 8 bases. The CDR3 loop spans 15 amino acids. CDR1 MNHEY and CDR2 SVGAGI come from the germline V gene. The CDR3 here is CASSHSGQGGDGYTF. For the CDR3, the DNA is TGTGCCAGCAGTCACTCCGGACAGGGAGGAGATGGCTACACCTTC.

The chain has TRBV30 and TRBJ1-1; 7 bases line up with TRBD1. The germline gives CDR1 GTSNPN, CDR2 SVGIG (reference sequence). With V trimmed by 8 bases and J by 1 base, 13 bases remained unmatched. The CDR3 covers 15 residues. CDR3 region: CADQRTGAGNTEAFF. DNA of the CDR3: TGTGCCGACCAACGTACAGGGGCTGGGAACACTGAAGCTTTCTTT.

The sample holds a few counts of this clone. This rearrangement joins TRBV29-1 to TRBJ1-1; no firm D call. CDR1 and CDR2 (germline): SQVTM, ANQGSEA. There are 12 residues in the CDR3. V was trimmed by 6 bases and J by 3 bases, leaving 11 bases between them. The CDR3 coding sequence is TGCAGCGTACGGGTTTCGGACACTGAAGCTTTCTTT. Its translation: CSVRVSDTEAFF.

This clone was seen a few times. The V gene is TRBV6-4, the J gene TRBJ2-3; 10 nucleotides match TRBD2. Per germline, CDR1 MRHNA and CDR2 SNTAGT. The J segment lost 8 bases and the V segment lost 6 bases, leaving 8 bases of the junction unmatched. There are 14 residues in the CDR3. CDR3 amino acids: CASSVGLAEGTQYF. CDR3 nucleotides: TGTGCCAGCAGCGTCGGACTAGCGGAGGGTACGCAGTATTTT.

This clone was found a few times. The chain uses TRBV27 and TRBJ1-1; 9 bases match TRBD1. From germline, CDR1 is MNHEY and CDR2 SMNVEV (reference sequence). V lost 3 bases to trimming and J lost 3 bases; unmatched junction nucleotides: 2. The CDR3 loop spans 14 amino acids. For the CDR3, the DNA is TGTGCCAGCAGTTTGGGACAGGGTGACACTGAAGCTTTCTTT. The encoded protein is CASSLGQGDTEAFF.

The genes are TRBV4-1 and TRBJ2-7, with 16 bases identical to TRBD2. The trim removed 3 bases at V and 3 bases at J, leaving 11 bases unmatched. Germline assignment: CDR1 MGHRA and CDR2 YSYEKL. CDR3 size: 19 residues. CDR3 sequence reads: CASSHLRGTSGRGIYEQYF. Here the CDR3 DNA reads TGCGCCAGCAGCCACCTCAGGGGGACTAGCGGGAGGGGAATCTACGAGCAGTACTTC.